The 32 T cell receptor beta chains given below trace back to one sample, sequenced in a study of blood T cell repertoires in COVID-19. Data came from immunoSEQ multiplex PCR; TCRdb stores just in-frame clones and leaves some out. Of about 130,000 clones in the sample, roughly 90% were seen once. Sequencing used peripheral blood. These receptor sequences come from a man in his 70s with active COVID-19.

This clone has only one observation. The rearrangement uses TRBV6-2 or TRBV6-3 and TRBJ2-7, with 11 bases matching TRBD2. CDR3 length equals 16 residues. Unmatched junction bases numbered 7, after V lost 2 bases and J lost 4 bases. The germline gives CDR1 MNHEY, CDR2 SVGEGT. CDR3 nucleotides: TGTGCCAGCAGTTACAAATTACTAGCGGGAGTTTACGAGCAGTACTTC. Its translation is CASSYKLLAGVYEQYF.

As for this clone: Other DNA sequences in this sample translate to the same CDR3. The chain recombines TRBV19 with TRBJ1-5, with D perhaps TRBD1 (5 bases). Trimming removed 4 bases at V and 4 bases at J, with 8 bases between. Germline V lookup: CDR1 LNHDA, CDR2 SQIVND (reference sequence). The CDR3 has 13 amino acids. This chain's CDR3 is CASSNQGNQPQHF. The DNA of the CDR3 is TGTGCCAGTAGTAATCAGGGAAATCAGCCCCAGCATTTT. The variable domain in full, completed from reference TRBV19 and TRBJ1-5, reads DGGITQSPKYLFRKEGQNVTLSCEQNLNHDAMYWYRQDPGQGLRLIYYSQIVNDFQKGDIAEGYSVSREKKESFPLTVTSAQKNPTAFYLCASSNQGNQPQHFGDGTRLSIL.

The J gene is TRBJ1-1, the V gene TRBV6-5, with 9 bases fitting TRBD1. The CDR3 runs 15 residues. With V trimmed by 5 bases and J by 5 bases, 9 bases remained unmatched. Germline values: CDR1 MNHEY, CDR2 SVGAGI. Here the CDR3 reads CASSNTGTGMTEAFF. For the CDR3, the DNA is TGTGCCAGCAGTAACACCGGGACAGGGATGACTGAAGCTTTCTTT.

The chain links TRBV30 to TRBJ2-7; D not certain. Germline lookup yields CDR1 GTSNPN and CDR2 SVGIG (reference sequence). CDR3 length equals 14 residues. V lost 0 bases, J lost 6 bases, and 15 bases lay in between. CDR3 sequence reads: CAWSVSRSLGEQYF. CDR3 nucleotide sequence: TGTGCCTGGAGTGTCAGTCGGAGTCTCGGCGAGCAGTACTTC.

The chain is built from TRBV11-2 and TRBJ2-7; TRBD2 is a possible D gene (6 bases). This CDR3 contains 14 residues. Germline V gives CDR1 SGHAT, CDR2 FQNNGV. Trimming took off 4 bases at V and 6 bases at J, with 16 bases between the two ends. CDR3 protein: CASSWGLDLTEQYF. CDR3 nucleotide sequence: TGTGCCAGCAGCTGGGGACTCGACCTAACCGAGCAGTACTTC. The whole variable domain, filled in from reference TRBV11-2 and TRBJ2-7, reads EAGVAQSPRYKIIEKRQSVAFWCNPISGHATLYWYQQILGQGPKLLIQFQNNGVVDDSQLPKDRFSAERLKGVDSTLKIQPAKLEDSAVYLCASSWGLDLTEQYFGPGTRLTVT.

The CDR3 DNA sequence: TGCAGTGCTTTTAAAGAGACCCAGTACTTC. It is translated as CSAFKETQYF. The V call is TRBV20-1, the J call TRBJ2-5; D is ambiguous. This CDR3 contains 10 residues. The V and J ends lost 5 bases and 3 bases respectively, with 4 bases between them. CDR1 is DFQATT and CDR2 is SNEGSKA in the germline V gene (reference sequence).

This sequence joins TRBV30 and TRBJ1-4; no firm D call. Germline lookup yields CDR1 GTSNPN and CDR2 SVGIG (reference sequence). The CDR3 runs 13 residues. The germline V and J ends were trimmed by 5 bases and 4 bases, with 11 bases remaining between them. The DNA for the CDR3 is TGTGCCTGGTCGTACAGCTATAATGAAAAACTGTTTTTT. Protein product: CAWSYSYNEKLFF.

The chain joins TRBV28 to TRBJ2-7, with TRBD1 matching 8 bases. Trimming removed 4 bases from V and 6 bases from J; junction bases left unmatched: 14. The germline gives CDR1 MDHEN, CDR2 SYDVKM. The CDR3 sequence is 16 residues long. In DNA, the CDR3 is TGTGCCAGCAGTTCACCCCCCGGGCAGGGGGCGATCGAGCAGTACTTC. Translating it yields CASSSPPGQGAIEQYF.

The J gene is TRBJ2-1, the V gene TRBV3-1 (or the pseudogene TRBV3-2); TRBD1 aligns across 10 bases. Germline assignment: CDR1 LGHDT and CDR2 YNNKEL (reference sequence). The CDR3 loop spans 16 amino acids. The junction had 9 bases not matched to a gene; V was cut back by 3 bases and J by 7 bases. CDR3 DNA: TGTGCCAGCAGCCATGTGGGACAGGGGAGAAGGAATGAGCAGTTCTTC. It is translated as CASSHVGQGRRNEQFF.

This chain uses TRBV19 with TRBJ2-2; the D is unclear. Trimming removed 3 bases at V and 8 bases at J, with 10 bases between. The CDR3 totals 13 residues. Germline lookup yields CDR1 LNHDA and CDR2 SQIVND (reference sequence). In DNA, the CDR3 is TGTGCCAGTAGTATCCCGACATTTGGGGAGCTGTTTTTT. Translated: CASSIPTFGELFF.

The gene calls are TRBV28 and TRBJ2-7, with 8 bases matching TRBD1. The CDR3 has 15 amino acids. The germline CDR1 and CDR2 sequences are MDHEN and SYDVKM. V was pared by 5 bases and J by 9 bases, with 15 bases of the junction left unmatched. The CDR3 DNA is TGTGCCAGCAGTCCGAGGGGACAGGCCCTCAGCGGGCAGTACTTC. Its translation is CASSPRGQALSGQYF.

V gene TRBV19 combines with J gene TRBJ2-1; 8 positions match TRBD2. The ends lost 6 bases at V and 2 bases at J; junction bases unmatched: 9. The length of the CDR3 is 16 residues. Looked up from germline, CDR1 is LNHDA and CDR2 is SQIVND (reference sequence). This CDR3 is CASSSLSGIAYNEQFF. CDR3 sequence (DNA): TGTGCCAGTAGCTCCCTTAGCGGGATCGCCTACAATGAGCAGTTCTTC. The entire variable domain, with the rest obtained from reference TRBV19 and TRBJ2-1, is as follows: DGGITQSPKYLFRKEGQNVTLSCEQNLNHDAMYWYRQDPGQGLRLIYYSQIVNDFQKGDIAEGYSVSREKKESFPLTVTSAQKNPTAFYLCASSSLSGIAYNEQFFGPGTRLTVL.

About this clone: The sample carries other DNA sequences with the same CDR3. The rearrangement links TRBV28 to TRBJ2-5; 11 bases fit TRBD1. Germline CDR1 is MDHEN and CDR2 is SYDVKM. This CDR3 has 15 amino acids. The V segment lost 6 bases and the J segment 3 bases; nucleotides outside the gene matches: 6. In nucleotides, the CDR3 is TGTGCCAGCAGCTCTGGGACAGGGGGAAAAGAGACCCAGTACTTC. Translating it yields CASSSGTGGKETQYF.

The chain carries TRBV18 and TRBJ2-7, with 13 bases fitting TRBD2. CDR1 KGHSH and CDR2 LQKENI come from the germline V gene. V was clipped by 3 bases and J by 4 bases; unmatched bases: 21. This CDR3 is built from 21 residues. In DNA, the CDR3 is TGTGCCAGCTCACCCCCCCAGACACCGGGACTAGCGGGGTTCGCGACTTACGAGCAGTACTTC. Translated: CASSPPQTPGLAGFATYEQYF.

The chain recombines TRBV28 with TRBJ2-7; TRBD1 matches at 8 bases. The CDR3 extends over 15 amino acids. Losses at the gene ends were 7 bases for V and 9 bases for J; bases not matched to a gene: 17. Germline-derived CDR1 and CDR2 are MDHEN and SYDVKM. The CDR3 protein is CASTSPGQAVNGQYF. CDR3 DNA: TGTGCCAGCACTAGTCCGGGACAGGCGGTGAATGGGCAGTACTTC.

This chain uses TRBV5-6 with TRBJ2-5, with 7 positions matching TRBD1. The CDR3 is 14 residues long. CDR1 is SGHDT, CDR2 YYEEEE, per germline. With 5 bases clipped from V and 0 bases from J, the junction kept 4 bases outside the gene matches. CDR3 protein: CASSWGQYQETQYF. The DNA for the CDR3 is TGTGCCAGCAGTTGGGGACAGTACCAAGAGACCCAGTACTTC.

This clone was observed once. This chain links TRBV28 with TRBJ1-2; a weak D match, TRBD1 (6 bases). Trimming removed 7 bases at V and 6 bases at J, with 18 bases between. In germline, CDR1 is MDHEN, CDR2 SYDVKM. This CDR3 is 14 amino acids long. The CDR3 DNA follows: TGTGCCAGCATCTTCGGGGGGGGCCTCAATGGCTACACCTTC. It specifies CASIFGGGLNGYTF.

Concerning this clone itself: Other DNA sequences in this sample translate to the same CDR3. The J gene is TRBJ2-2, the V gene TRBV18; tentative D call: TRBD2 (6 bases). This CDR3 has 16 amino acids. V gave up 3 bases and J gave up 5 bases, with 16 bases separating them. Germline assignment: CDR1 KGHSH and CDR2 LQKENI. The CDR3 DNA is TGTGCCAGCTCACCCCCCACAGGCCGGGAGACCGGGGAGCTGTTTTTT. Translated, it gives CASSPPTGRETGELFF.

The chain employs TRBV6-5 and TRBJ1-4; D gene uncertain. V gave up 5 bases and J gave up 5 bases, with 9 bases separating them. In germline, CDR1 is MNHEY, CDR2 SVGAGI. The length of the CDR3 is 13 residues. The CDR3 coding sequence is TGTGCCAGCAGTCCCCAGGTGAATGAAAAACTGTTTTTT. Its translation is CASSPQVNEKLFF.

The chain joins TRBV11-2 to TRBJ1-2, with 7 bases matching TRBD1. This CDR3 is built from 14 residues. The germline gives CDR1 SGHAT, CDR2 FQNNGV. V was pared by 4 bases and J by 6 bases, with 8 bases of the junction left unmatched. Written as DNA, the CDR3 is TGTGCCAGCAGCTCCTCACAGGGGAATGATGGCTACACCTTC. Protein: CASSSSQGNDGYTF. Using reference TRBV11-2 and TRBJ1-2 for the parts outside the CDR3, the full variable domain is EAGVAQSPRYKIIEKRQSVAFWCNPISGHATLYWYQQILGQGPKLLIQFQNNGVVDDSQLPKDRFSAERLKGVDSTLKIQPAKLEDSAVYLCASSSSQGNDGYTFGSGTRLTVV.

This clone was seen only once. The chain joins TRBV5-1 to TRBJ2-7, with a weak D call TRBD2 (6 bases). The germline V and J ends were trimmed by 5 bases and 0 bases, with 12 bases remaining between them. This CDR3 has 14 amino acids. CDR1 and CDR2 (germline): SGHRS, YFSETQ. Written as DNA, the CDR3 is TGCGCCAGCAGGACTAGTCTTAGCTCCTACGAGCAGTACTTC. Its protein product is CASRTSLSSYEQYF.

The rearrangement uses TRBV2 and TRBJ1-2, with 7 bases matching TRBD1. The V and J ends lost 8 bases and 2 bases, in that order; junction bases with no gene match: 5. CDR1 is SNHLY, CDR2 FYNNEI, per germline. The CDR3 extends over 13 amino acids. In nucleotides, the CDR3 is TGTGCCAGCGAGGACAGGCTGAACTATGGCTACACCTTC. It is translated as CASEDRLNYGYTF.

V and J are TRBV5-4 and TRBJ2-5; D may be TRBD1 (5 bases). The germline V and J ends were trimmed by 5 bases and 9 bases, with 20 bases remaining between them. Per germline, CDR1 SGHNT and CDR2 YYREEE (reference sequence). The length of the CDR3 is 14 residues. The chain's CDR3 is CASRPQGRETAQYF. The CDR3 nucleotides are TGTGCCAGCAGGCCGCAGGGCCGAGAGACGGCCCAGTACTTC.

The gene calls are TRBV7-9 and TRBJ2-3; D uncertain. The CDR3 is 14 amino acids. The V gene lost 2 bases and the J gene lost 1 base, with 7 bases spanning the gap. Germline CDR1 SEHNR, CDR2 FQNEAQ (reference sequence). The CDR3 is CASSLTSGTDTQYF. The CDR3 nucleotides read TGTGCCAGCAGCTTAACCAGCGGCACAGATACGCAGTATTTT.

CDR3 in amino acids: CSVSGRRRDEKLFF. The CDR3 DNA is TGCAGCGTTTCTGGGAGGAGAAGGGATGAAAAACTGTTTTTT. This chain uses TRBV29-1 with TRBJ1-4; D ambiguous. The CDR3 covers 14 residues. CDR1 is SQVTM, CDR2 ANQGSEA, per germline. Trimming took 5 bases from V and 6 from J, leaving 16 bases between them.

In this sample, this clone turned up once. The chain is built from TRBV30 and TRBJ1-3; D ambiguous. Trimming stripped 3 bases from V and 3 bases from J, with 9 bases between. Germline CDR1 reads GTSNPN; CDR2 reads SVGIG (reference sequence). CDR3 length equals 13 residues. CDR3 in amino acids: CAWSPSLGNTIYF. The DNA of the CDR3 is TGTGCCTGGAGCCCCTCACTTGGAAACACCATATATTTT. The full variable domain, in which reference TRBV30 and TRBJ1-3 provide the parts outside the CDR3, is SQTIHQWPATLVQPVGSPLSLECTVEGTSNPNLYWYRQAAGRGLQLLFYSVGIGQISSEVPQNLSASRPQDRQFILSSKKLLLSDSGFYLCAWSPSLGNTIYFGEGSWLTVV.

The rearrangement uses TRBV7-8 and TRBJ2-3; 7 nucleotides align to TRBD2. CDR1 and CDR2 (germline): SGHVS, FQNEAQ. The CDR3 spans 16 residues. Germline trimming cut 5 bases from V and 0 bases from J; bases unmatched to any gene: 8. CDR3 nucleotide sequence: TGTGCCAGCAGCCCGCAATTGACTAGCAGCACAGATACGCAGTATTTT. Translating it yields CASSPQLTSSTDTQYF.

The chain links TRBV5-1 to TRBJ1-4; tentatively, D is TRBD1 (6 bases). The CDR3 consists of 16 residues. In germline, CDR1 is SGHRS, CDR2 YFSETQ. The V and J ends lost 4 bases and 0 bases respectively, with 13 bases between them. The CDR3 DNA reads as TGCGCCAGCAGCACAGGGACAACCCCAACTAATGAAAAACTGTTTTTT. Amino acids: CASSTGTTPTNEKLFF.

The CDR3 region has the DNA TGTGCCACCAGTGATAAGAGCGGGAGTGCGGGAGATACGCAGTATTTT. Protein: CATSDKSGSAGDTQYF. J is TRBJ2-3 and V is TRBV24-1; 8 bases align to TRBD2. With V trimmed by 3 bases and J by 5 bases, 9 bases remained unmatched. Germline V lookup: CDR1 KGHDR, CDR2 SFDVKD. The CDR3 sequence is 16 residues long.

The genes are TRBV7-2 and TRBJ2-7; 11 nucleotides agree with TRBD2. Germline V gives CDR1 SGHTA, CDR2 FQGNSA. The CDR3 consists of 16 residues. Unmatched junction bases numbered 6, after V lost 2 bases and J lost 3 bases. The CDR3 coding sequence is TGTGCCAGCAGCTTACGCCCCGGGACTAGCGGCTACGAGCAGTACTTC. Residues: CASSLRPGTSGYEQYF. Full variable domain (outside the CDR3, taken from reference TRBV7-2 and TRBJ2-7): GAGVSQSPSNKVTEKGKDVELRCDPISGHTALYWYRQSLGQGLEFLIYFQGNSAPDKSGLPSDRFSAERTGGSVSTLTIQRTQQEDSAVYLCASSLRPGTSGYEQYFGPGTRLTVT.

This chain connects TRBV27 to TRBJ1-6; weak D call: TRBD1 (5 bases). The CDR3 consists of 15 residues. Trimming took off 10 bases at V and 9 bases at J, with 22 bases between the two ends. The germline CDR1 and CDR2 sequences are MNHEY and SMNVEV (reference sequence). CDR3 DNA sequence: TGTGCCACCATTGGGTCAACAGGCTATGGTTCACCCCTCCACTTT. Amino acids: CATIGSTGYGSPLHF.

CDR3 amino acids: CASSLGTGGEYGYTF. The CDR3 DNA is TGTGCCAGCAGCTTAGGGACAGGGGGCGAGTATGGCTACACCTTC. The chain couples TRBV7-9 to TRBJ1-2, with 11 bases aligning to TRBD1. The CDR3 sequence is 15 residues long. Losses at the gene ends were 1 base for V and 5 bases for J; bases not matched to a gene: 3. Germline CDR1 and CDR2: SEHNR and FQNEAQ (reference sequence).